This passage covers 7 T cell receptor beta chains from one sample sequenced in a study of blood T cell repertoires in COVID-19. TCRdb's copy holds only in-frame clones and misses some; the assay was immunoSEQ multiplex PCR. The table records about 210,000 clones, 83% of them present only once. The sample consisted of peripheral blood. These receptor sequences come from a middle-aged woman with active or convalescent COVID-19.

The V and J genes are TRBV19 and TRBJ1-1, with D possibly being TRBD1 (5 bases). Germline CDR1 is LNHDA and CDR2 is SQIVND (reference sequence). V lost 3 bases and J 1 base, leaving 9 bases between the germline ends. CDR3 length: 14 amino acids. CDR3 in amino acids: CASSMLQENTEAFF. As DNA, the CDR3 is TGTGCCAGTAGTATGCTACAGGAGAACACTGAAGCTTTCTTT.

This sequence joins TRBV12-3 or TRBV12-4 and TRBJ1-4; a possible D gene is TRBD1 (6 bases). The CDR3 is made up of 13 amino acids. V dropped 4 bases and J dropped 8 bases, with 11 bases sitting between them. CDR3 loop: CASSSTGSEKLFF. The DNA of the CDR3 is TGTGCCAGCAGTTCCACAGGGAGCGAAAAACTGTTTTTT.

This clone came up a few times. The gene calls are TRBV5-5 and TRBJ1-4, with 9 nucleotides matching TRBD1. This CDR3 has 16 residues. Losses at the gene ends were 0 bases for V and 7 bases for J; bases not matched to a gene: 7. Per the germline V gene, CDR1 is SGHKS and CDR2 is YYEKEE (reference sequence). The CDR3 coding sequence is TGTGCCAGCAGCTTGGGGCCGGGACAGGGCGGTGAAAAACTGTTTTTT. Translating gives CASSLGPGQGGEKLFF.

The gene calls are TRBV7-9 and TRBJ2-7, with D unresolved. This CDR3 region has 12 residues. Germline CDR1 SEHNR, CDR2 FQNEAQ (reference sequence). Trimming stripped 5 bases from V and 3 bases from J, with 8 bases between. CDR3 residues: CASSRTVYEQYF. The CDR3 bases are TGTGCCAGCAGCCGAACGGTCTACGAGCAGTACTTC.

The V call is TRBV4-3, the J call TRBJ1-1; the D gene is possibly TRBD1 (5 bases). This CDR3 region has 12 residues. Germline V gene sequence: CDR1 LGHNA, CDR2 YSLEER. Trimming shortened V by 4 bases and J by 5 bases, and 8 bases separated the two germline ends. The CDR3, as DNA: TGCGCCAGCAGCCGCGGGGGGACTGAAGCTTTCTTT. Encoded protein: CASSRGGTEAFF.

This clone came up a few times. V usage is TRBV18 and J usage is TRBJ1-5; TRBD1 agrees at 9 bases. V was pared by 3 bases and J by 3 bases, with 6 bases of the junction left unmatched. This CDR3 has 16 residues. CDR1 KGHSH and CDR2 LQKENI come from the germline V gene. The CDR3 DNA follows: TGTGCCAGCTCACCTAGACGGACAGGGGACAATCAGCCCCAGCATTTT. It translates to CASSPRRTGDNQPQHF.

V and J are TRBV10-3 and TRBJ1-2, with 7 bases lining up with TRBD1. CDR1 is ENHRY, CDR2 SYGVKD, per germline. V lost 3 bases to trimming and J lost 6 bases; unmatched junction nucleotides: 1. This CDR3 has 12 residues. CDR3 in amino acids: CAISDRGDGYTF. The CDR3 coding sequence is TGTGCCATCAGTGACAGGGGGGATGGCTACACCTTC.